These T cell receptor beta chains were read from a single sample in a study of blood T cell repertoires in COVID-19. The protocol was immunoSEQ multiplex PCR, while the TCRdb copy is restricted to in-frame clones and leaves out a portion. The sample lists almost 200,000 clones, roughly nine tenths occurring once. The sample taken for sequencing was peripheral blood. Every receptor here comes from a woman in her 70s with acute or convalescent COVID-19. Both conserved end residues are part of each CDR3.

v_call: TRBV10-2
j_call: TRBJ2-6
cdr3_aa: CASMRGNSGANVLTF

v_call: TRBV11-2
j_call: TRBJ2-1
cdr3_aa: CASRVGTSADNEQFF

v_call: TRBV11-2
j_call: TRBJ2-1
cdr3_aa: CASSLDRGDEQFF

v_call: TRBV19
j_call: TRBJ2-3
cdr3_aa: CATTTTGRGTDTQYF

v_call: TRBV23-1
j_call: TRBJ1-3
cdr3_aa: CASTHWTTGNTIYF

v_call: TRBV6-5
j_call: TRBJ2-7
cdr3_aa: CASSRTVHGSYEQYF

v_call: TRBV28
j_call: TRBJ2-1
cdr3_aa: CASSFGYEQFF

v_call: TRBV6-5
j_call: TRBJ1-5
cdr3_aa: CRPRDLSNQPQHF

v_call: TRBV7-8
j_call: TRBJ2-1
cdr3_aa: CASSLNLGTVYNEQFF

v_call: TRBV27
j_call: TRBJ2-7
cdr3_aa: CASSPSTGPYYEQYF

v_call: TRBV5-4
j_call: TRBJ2-5
cdr3_aa: CASSFWDRSIGETQYF

v_call: TRBV28
j_call: TRBJ2-5
cdr3_aa: CASSSSGAGGLETQYF

v_call: TRBV14
j_call: TRBJ1-5
cdr3_aa: CASSQSGGGQPQHF

v_call: TRBV7-3
j_call: TRBJ2-2
cdr3_aa: CASSSIAGSNTGELFF

v_call: TRBV27
j_call: TRBJ1-4
cdr3_aa: CASSLEGAGEKLFF

v_call: TRBV7-8
j_call: TRBJ2-1
cdr3_aa: CASSPKARVGTTYNEQFF

v_call: TRBV5-1
j_call: TRBJ2-7
cdr3_aa: CASSLGQGSGYEQYF

v_call: TRBV7-2
j_call: TRBJ2-1
cdr3_aa: CASSLAAWTGSVLAGSYNEQFF

v_call: TRBV18
j_call: TRBJ1-1
cdr3_aa: CASCTTGSTEAFF

v_call: TRBV7-2
j_call: TRBJ2-6
cdr3_aa: CASSLVGSGLGSGANVLTF

v_call: TRBV24-1
j_call: TRBJ1-5
cdr3_aa: CATSDLPGGQPQHF

v_call: TRBV2
j_call: TRBJ1-5
cdr3_aa: CASSRGGVQPQHF

v_call: TRBV6-2/TRBV6-3
j_call: TRBJ2-3
cdr3_aa: CASSYSRTSFTDTQYF

v_call: TRBV7-2
j_call: TRBJ2-1
cdr3_aa: CASSIRTSEQFF

v_call: TRBV28
j_call: TRBJ1-2
cdr3_aa: CASSAGGANYGYTF

v_call: TRBV28
j_call: TRBJ1-1
cdr3_aa: CASRYRVTNTEAFF

v_call: TRBV19
j_call: TRBJ1-5
cdr3_aa: CASRPRTGLKQPQHF

v_call: TRBV5-5
j_call: TRBJ1-2
cdr3_aa: CASSQGGDREYGYTF

v_call: TRBV5-1
j_call: TRBJ2-3
cdr3_aa: CASSGQTSRTDTQYF

v_call: TRBV18
j_call: TRBJ1-1
cdr3_aa: CASSSTGGLTEAFF

v_call: TRBV20-1
j_call: TRBJ2-1
cdr3_aa: CSASFREAYNEQFF

v_call: TRBV6-5
j_call: TRBJ2-5
cdr3_aa: CASRGAGTGRETQYF

v_call: TRBV7-9
j_call: TRBJ2-1
cdr3_aa: CASSLGQGVNEQFF

v_call: TRBV19
j_call: TRBJ2-7
cdr3_aa: CASSPGTSGSPYEQYF

v_call: TRBV5-8
j_call: TRBJ2-1
cdr3_aa: CASSTGQHAYNEQFF

v_call: TRBV3-1/TRBV3-2
j_call: TRBJ2-7
cdr3_aa: CASSRSGGSYEQYF

v_call: TRBV5-1
j_call: TRBJ1-2
cdr3_aa: CASSSGQGAGYGYTF

v_call: TRBV9
j_call: TRBJ2-3
cdr3_aa: CASSATGTQPTDTQYF

v_call: TRBV5-5
j_call: TRBJ2-4
cdr3_aa: CASSLATENIQYF

v_call: TRBV7-2
j_call: TRBJ2-1
cdr3_aa: CASSSIFFGNEQFF

v_call: TRBV19
j_call: TRBJ1-5
cdr3_aa: CASSISGLSNQPQHF

v_call: TRBV6-5
j_call: TRBJ2-7
cdr3_aa: CASSFTGTGVHEQYF

v_call: TRBV4-3
j_call: TRBJ1-2
cdr3_aa: CASSQDRSNYGYTF

v_call: TRBV7-9
j_call: TRBJ1-2
cdr3_aa: CASSTPSGVNYGYTF

v_call: TRBV29-1
j_call: TRBJ2-5
cdr3_aa: CSVERVEETQYF

v_call: TRBV29-1
j_call: TRBJ1-2
cdr3_aa: CSATRVGYGYTF

v_call: TRBV4-1
j_call: TRBJ2-7
cdr3_aa: CASSQESPLAGSYEQYF

v_call: TRBV2
j_call: TRBJ2-7
cdr3_aa: CATLGTGEEQYF

v_call: TRBV10-2
j_call: TRBJ2-2
cdr3_aa: CASIILRDRASTGELFF

v_call: TRBV21-1
j_call: TRBJ1-1
cdr3_aa: CASGSRGWWTEAFF